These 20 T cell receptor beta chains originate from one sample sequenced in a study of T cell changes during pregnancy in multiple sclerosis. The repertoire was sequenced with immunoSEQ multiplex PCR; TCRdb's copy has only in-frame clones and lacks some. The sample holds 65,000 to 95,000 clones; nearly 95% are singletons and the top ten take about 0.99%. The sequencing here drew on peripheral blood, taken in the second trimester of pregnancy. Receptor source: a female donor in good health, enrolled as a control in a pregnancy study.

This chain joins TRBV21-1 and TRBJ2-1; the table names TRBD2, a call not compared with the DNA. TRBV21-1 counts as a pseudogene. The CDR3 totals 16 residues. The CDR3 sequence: CASSKSGLAGGPEQFF. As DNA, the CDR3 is TGTGCCAGCAGCAAGTCCGGACTAGCGGGAGGCCCGGAGCAGTTCTTC.

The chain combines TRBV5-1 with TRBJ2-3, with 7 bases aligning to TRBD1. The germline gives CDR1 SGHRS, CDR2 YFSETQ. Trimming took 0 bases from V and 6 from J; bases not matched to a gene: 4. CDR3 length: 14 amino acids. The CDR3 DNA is TGCGCCAGCAGCTTGGGGACAGGTGGGGATACGCAGTATTTT. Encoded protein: CASSLGTGGDTQYF.

The CDR3 sequence: CAGYYQGGNEQFF. The CDR3 region has the DNA TGTGCCGGTTACTACCAAGGGGGCAATGAGCAGTTCTTC. V gene TRBV2 combines with J gene TRBJ2-1, with a tentative D call TRBD1 (6 bases). V lost 11 bases and J 6 bases, leaving 17 bases between the germline ends. The CDR3 contains 13 residues. Germline lookup yields CDR1 SNHLY and CDR2 FYNNEI.

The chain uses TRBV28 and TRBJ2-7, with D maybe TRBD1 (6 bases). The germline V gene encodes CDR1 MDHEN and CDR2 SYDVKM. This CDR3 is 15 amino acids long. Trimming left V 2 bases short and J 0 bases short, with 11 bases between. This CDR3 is CASSLGGPSSYEQYF. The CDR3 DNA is TGTGCCAGCAGTTTAGGGGGCCCAAGCTCCTACGAGCAGTACTTC.

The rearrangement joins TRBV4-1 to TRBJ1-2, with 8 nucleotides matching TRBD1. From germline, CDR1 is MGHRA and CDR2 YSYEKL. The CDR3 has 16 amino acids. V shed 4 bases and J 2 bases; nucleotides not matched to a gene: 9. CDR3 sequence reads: CASSLQGAGGNYGYTF. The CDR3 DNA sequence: TGCGCCAGCAGCCTGCAGGGGGCCGGGGGGAACTATGGCTACACCTTC.

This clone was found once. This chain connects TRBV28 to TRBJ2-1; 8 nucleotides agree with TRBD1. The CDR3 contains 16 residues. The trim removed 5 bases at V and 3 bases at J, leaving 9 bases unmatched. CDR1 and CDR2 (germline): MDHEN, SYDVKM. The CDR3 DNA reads TGTGCCAGCAGTCCTCCAACAGGGGGGATCTACAATGAGCAGTTCTTC. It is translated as CASSPPTGGIYNEQFF.

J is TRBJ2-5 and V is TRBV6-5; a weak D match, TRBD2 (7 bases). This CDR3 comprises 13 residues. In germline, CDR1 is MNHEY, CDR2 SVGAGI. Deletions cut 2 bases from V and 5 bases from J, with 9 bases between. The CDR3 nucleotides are TGTGCCAGCAGTTACGAGGGGGGGGAGACCCAGTACTTC. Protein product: CASSYEGGETQYF.

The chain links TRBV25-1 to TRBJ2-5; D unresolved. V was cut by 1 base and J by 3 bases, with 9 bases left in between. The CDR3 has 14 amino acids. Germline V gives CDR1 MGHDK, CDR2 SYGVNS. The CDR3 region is CASSESENEETQYF. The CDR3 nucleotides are TGTGCCAGCAGTGAATCTGAGAATGAAGAGACCCAGTACTTC.

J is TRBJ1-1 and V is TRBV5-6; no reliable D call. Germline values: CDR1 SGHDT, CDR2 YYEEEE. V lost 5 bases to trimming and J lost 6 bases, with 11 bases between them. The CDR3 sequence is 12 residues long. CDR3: CASSGPWAEAFF. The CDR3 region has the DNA TGTGCCAGCAGTGGGCCGTGGGCTGAAGCTTTCTTT.

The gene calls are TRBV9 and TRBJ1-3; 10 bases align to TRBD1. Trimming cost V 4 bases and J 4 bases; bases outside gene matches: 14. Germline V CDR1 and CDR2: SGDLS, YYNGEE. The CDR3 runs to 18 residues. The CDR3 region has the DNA TGTGCCAGCAGCCCCGGGACAGGGGTCCCTAAAAAGGGAAACACCATATATTTT. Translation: CASSPGTGVPKKGNTIYF.

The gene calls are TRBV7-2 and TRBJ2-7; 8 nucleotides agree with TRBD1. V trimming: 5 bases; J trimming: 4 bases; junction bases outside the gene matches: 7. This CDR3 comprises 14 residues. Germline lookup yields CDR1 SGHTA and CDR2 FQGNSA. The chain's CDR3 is CASSPDRGIYEQYF. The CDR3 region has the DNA TGTGCCAGCAGCCCTGACAGGGGTATATACGAGCAGTACTTC.

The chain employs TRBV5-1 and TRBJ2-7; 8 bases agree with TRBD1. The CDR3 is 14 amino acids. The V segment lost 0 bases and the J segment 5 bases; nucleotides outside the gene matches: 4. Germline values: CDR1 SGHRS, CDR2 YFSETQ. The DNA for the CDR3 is TGCGCCAGCAGCTTGGAGGACAGGGTTGACGAGCAGTACTTC. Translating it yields CASSLEDRVDEQYF.

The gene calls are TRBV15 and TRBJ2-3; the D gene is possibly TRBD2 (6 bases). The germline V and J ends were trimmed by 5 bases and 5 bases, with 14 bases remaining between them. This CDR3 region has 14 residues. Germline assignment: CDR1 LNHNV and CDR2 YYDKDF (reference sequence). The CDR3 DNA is TGTGCCACCAGCTTCCGCGGGGAGGTAGATACGCAGTATTTT. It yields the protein CATSFRGEVDTQYF.

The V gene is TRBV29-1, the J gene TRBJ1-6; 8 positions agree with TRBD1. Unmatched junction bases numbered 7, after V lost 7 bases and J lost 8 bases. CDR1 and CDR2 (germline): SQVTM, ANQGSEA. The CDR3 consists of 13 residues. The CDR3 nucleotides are TGCAGCGCTGGACAGGGACCGGATTCACCCCTCCACTTT. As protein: CSAGQGPDSPLHF.

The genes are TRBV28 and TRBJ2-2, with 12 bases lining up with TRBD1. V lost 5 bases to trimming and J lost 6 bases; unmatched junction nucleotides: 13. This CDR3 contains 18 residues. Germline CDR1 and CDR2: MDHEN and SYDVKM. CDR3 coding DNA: TGTGCCAGCAGTATCCTACCGGGACAGGGGGCATTGGCCGGGGAGCTGTTTTTT. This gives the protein CASSILPGQGALAGELFF.

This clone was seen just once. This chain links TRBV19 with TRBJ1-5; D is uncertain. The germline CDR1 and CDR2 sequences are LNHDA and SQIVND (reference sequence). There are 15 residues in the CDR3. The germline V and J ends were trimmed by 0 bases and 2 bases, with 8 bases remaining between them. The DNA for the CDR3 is TGTGCCAGTAGTATAGAGGTTTCGGGCAATCAGCCCCAGCATTTT. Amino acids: CASSIEVSGNQPQHF.

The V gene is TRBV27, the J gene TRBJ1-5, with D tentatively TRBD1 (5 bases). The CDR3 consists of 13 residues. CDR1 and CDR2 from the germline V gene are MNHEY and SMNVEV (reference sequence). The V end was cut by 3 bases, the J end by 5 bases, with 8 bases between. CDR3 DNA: TGTGCCAGCAGTTTCGGGGGAGATCAGCCCCAGCATTTT. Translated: CASSFGGDQPQHF.

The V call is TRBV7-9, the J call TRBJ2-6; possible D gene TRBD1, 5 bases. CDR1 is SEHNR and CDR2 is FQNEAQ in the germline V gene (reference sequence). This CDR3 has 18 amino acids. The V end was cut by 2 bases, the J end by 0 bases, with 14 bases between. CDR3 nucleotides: TGTGCCAGCAGCTTAAAGGGGCGGATCTACTCTGGGGCCAACGTCCTGACTTTC. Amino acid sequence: CASSLKGRIYSGANVLTF. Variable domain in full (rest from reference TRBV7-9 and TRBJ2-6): DTGVSQNPRHKITKRGQNVTFRCDPISEHNRLYWYRQTLGQGPEFLTYFQNEAQLEKSRLLSDRFSAERPKGSFSTLEIQRTEQGDSAMYLCASSLKGRIYSGANVLTFGAGSRLTVL.

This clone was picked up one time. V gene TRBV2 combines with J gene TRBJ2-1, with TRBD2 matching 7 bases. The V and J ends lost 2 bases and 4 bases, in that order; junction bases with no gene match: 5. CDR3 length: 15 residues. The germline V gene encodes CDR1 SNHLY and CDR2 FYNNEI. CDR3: CASSEIPREYNEQFF. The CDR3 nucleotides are TGTGCCAGCAGTGAAATTCCGCGGGAGTACAATGAGCAGTTCTTC.

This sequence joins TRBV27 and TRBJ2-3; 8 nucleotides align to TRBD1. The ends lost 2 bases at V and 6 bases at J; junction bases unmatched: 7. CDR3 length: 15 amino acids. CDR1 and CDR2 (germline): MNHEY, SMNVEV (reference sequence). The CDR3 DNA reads TGTGCCAGCAGTTTAAGGCAGGGGGCATTCGATACGCAGTATTTT. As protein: CASSLRQGAFDTQYF.